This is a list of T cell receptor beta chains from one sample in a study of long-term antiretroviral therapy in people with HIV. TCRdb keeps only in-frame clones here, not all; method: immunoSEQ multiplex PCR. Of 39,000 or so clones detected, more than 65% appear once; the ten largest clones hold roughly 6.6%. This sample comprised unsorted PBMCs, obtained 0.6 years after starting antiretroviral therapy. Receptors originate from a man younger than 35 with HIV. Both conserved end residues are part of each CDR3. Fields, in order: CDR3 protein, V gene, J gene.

cdr3_aa: CASSPQQWGDYGYTF
v_call: TRBV11-2
j_call: TRBJ1-2

cdr3_aa: CASSYRGVAGELFF
v_call: TRBV7-9
j_call: TRBJ2-2

cdr3_aa: CASSTGTSGSYEQYF
v_call: TRBV6-6
j_call: TRBJ2-7

cdr3_aa: CASSQDLGSGNTIYF
v_call: TRBV4-3
j_call: TRBJ1-3

cdr3_aa: CASTSPGAGGGELFF
v_call: TRBV7-7
j_call: TRBJ2-2

cdr3_aa: CASSFSSGANVLTF
v_call: TRBV28
j_call: TRBJ2-6

cdr3_aa: CSAGTGGDYEQYF
v_call: TRBV29-1
j_call: TRBJ2-7

cdr3_aa: CASSLISETQYF
v_call: TRBV7-9
j_call: TRBJ2-5

cdr3_aa: CASSSPGTRIEAFF
v_call: TRBV28
j_call: TRBJ1-1

cdr3_aa: CASLKQPGEQYF
v_call: TRBV6-1
j_call: TRBJ2-7

cdr3_aa: CASSYGGLAYNEQFF
v_call: TRBV19
j_call: TRBJ2-1

cdr3_aa: CAWSVLFGTGYTGELFF
v_call: TRBV30
j_call: TRBJ2-2

cdr3_aa: CASSQPTRGGSYEQYF
v_call: TRBV4-1
j_call: TRBJ2-7

cdr3_aa: CASSLTQGPQPQHF
v_call: TRBV7-8
j_call: TRBJ1-5

cdr3_aa: CASSPLTTLDTIYF
v_call: TRBV5-1
j_call: TRBJ1-3

cdr3_aa: CASSADSLSGANVLTF
v_call: TRBV19
j_call: TRBJ2-6

cdr3_aa: CASSFVNTGELFF
v_call: TRBV28
j_call: TRBJ2-2

cdr3_aa: CASSSRPTGSNQPQHF
v_call: TRBV6-5
j_call: TRBJ1-5

cdr3_aa: CASSETGDLYTGELFF
v_call: TRBV11-2
j_call: TRBJ2-2

cdr3_aa: CATSSNVNSYEQYF
v_call: TRBV15
j_call: TRBJ2-7

cdr3_aa: CAISDGLAGGLHEQFF
v_call: TRBV10-3
j_call: TRBJ2-1

cdr3_aa: CASTTTRTGSYEQYF
v_call: TRBV2
j_call: TRBJ2-7

cdr3_aa: CASSLSGSGSTDTQYF
v_call: TRBV27
j_call: TRBJ2-3

cdr3_aa: CASRPSHSYEQYF
v_call: TRBV7-9
j_call: TRBJ2-7

cdr3_aa: CSAGHSQETQYF
v_call: TRBV29-1
j_call: TRBJ2-5

cdr3_aa: CASSDEIMNTEAFF
v_call: TRBV6-4
j_call: TRBJ1-1

cdr3_aa: CASLLIQGGEQYF
v_call: TRBV28
j_call: TRBJ2-7

cdr3_aa: CASSIQPRQFPYEQYF
v_call: TRBV19
j_call: TRBJ2-7

cdr3_aa: CASNIGSTSGVSTDTQYF
v_call: TRBV7-8
j_call: TRBJ2-3

cdr3_aa: CASSDPGDSRGYTF
v_call: TRBV25-1
j_call: TRBJ1-2

cdr3_aa: CSVADGNTEAFF
v_call: TRBV29-1
j_call: TRBJ1-1

cdr3_aa: CASKNTEAFF
v_call: TRBV2
j_call: TRBJ1-1

cdr3_aa: CASSGLAGYNEQFF
v_call: TRBV10-2
j_call: TRBJ2-1

cdr3_aa: CATSSDGTAQETQYF
v_call: TRBV15
j_call: TRBJ2-5

cdr3_aa: CASSYSRRGQQFF
v_call: TRBV6-5
j_call: TRBJ2-1

cdr3_aa: CASSPAFLAGANEQFF
v_call: TRBV14
j_call: TRBJ2-1

cdr3_aa: CASSVEVSPEWEQFF
v_call: TRBV9
j_call: TRBJ2-1

cdr3_aa: CASSLSGHGADSYEQYF
v_call: TRBV7-8
j_call: TRBJ2-7

cdr3_aa: CASSVSSGSLDTQYF
v_call: TRBV9
j_call: TRBJ2-3